The present T cell receptor (beta chain) was sequenced within a study of CD8 T cells in ankylosing spondylitis. Overall study results and limits: The disease-linked clones had a CD8+ phenotype and low blood frequencies. For ankylosing spondylitis blood, a TCR beta motif of 8 or 9 highly homologous variants appeared characteristic.

This clonotype has at least ten counts. The antigen is unknown. TCRdb re-derived calls from the 5' RACE reads in MiXCR, one entry per CDR3 protein. The sample comprises about 340,000 distinct CDR3 sequences, roughly 8% of which are singletons, and 13% to 15% rests with the top ten. CDR3 size: 16 residues. Germline lookup yields CDR1 SGHRS and CDR2 YFSETQ. After removal of 0 bases from V and 1 base from J, the junction contained 4 bases not matched to a gene. The rearrangement joins TRBV5-1 to TRBJ1-1, with 9 bases aligning to TRBD1. The clonotype originates from a male donor with ankylosing spondylitis. Sequencing used blood, either unsorted or a sorted T cell fraction (not recorded which). Here the CDR3 DNA reads TGCGCCAGCAGCTTGGGACCACAGGGGGCGAACACTGAAGCTTTCTTT. Residues: CASSLGPQGANTEAFF. Full variable domain (outside the CDR3, taken from reference TRBV5-1 and TRBJ1-1): KAGVTQTPRYLIKTRGQQVTLSCSPISGHRSVSWYQQTPGQGLQFLFEYFSETQRNKGNFPGRFSGRQFSNSRSEMNVSTLELGDSALYLCASSLGPQGANTEAFFGQGTRLTVV.